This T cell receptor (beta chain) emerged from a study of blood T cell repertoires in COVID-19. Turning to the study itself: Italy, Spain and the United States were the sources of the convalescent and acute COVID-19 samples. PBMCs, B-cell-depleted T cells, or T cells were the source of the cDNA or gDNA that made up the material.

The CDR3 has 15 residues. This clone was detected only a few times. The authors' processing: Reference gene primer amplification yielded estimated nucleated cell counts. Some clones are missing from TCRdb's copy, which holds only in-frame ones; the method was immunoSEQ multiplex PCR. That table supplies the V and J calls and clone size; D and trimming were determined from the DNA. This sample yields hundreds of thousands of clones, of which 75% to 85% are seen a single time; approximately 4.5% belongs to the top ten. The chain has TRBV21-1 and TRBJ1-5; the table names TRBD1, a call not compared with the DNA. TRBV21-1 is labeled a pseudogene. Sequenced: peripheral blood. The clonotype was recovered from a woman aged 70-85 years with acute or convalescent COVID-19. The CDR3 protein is CASSIHQGRNQPQHF. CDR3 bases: TGTGCCAGCAGCATCCATCAGGGGCGGAATCAGCCCCAGCATTTT.